A selection of T cell receptor beta chains follows, all from one sample in a study of T cell changes during pregnancy in multiple sclerosis. Some clones are missing from TCRdb's copy, which holds only in-frame ones; the method was immunoSEQ multiplex PCR. The repertoire holds 60,000 to 75,000 clones, just over 90% seen once, with around 1.3% in the top ten. This specimen consisted of peripheral blood, obtained in the second trimester of pregnancy. The receptors come from a female donor in good health, enrolled as a control in a pregnancy study. The CDR3 runs from the conserved cysteine through the conserved F or W. A D gene is named only where the DNA matches it firmly. Only some rows state a clone size, as once, few, many or a class for expanded clones.

D gene	J gene	clone size	V gene	CDR3 DNA	CDR3 protein
.	TRBJ2-2	.	TRBV5-4	TGTGCCAGCAGCCCAAGTAACAGGGTTGACACCGGGGAGCTGTTTTTT	CASSPSNRVDTGELFF
TRBD1	TRBJ1-5	.	TRBV6-1	TGTGCCACGGGACAGTGGTATAGCAATCAGCCCCAGCATTTT	CATGQWYSNQPQHF
.	TRBJ2-6	.	TRBV27	TGTGCCAGCAGCAGTTACTCTGGGGCCAACGTCCTGACTTTC	CASSSYSGANVLTF
.	TRBJ1-5	.	TRBV28	TGTGCCAGCAGTTTACCTTGGGAGAGCAATCAGCCCCAGCATTTT	CASSLPWESNQPQHF
TRBD2	TRBJ2-1	once	TRBV5-6	TGTGCCAGCAGCCCGGATTTGGTGCGGGGGTCCTACAATGAGCAGTTCTTC	CASSPDLVRGSYNEQFF
TRBD1	TRBJ1-1	.	TRBV5-6	TGTGCCAGCAGTCCTGCAATCGCCGGGACAGGGATTGAAGCTTTCTTT	CASSPAIAGTGIEAFF
.	TRBJ2-5	.	TRBV29-1	TGCAGCGTTTTGGGACAACGACGAGAGACCCAGTACTTC	CSVLGQRRETQYF
.	TRBJ2-3	.	TRBV12-2	TGTGCAAGTCGCTTAGCGAATTTGACCGGGGATACGCAGTATTTT	CASRLANLTGDTQYF
.	TRBJ1-5	.	TRBV19	TGTGCCAGTAGTCCCCGGGGGGGGGAACAGCCCCAGCATTTT	CASSPRGGEQPQHF
.	TRBJ2-1	.	TRBV13	TGTGCCAGCAGCTCGCAGGTCTATTACAATGAGCAGTTCTTC	CASSSQVYYNEQFF
TRBD2	TRBJ2-1	.	TRBV4-1	TGCGCCAGCAGCGAAGTGGGTAGCGGGAGATCCTACAATGAGCAGTTCTTC	CASSEVGSGRSYNEQFF
TRBD1	TRBJ2-3	once	TRBV7-3	TGTGCCAGCAGCCAGACAGGGGACCCAGATACGCAGTATTTT	CASSQTGDPDTQYF
TRBD1	TRBJ2-7	once	TRBV15	TGTGCCACCAGCCCTCATAGGGGACAGGCAACGAACGAGCAGTACTTC	CATSPHRGQATNEQYF
TRBD1	TRBJ1-3	.	TRBV5-4	TGTGCCAGCAGCTTTCCCGGGACAGGGGGCGGAAACACCATATATTTT	CASSFPGTGGGNTIYF
.	TRBJ1-1	once	TRBV14	TGTGCCAGCAGCCGATACACAGGCTTAGCCCTGAGGGAAGCTTTCTTT	CASSRYTGLALREAFF
.	TRBJ1-2	.	TRBV10-2	TGCGCCAGCAGTGAGCCTGGGGGGGGCTACACCTTC	CASSEPGGGYTF
TRBD2	TRBJ2-7	once	TRBV11-2	TGTGCCAGCAGCCCGTTCCCGGGACTCCAAGCGGGAGATTACTACGAGCAGTACTTC	CASSPFPGLQAGDYYEQYF
.	TRBJ1-1	.	TRBV14	TGTGCCAGCAGCCATCAACGGGAGAACACTGAAGCTTTCTTT	CASSHQRENTEAFF
.	TRBJ2-5	.	TRBV2	TGTGCCAGCGGAGTCGCGAAAGAGACCCAGTACTTC	CASGVAKETQYF
.	TRBJ1-1	few	TRBV5-1	TGCGCCAGCAGCTTGGCGGACACTGAAGCTTTCTTT	CASSLADTEAFF
TRBD1	TRBJ1-4	.	TRBV2	TGTGCCAGTTCCGGGACAGGGGGTGAAAAACTGTTTTTT	CASSGTGGEKLFF
.	TRBJ2-3	.	TRBV5-6	TGTGCCAGCGGGCTGGCCACAGATACGCAGTATTTT	CASGLATDTQYF
TRBD1	TRBJ1-4	.	TRBV28	TGTGCCAGCAGTTTGGGACAGGGGAATAATGAAAAACTGTTTTTT	CASSLGQGNNEKLFF
.	TRBJ2-7	.	TRBV19	TGTGCCAGTAGTATGCTAGCCAGGGAGCAGTACTTC	CASSMLAREQYF
.	TRBJ2-1	.	TRBV4-1	TGCGCCAGCAGCCAAGACAGGGTTGGGAATGAGCAGTTCTTC	CASSQDRVGNEQFF
TRBD2	TRBJ2-1	.	TRBV6-5	TGTGCCAGCCGGATCGGGGTGGGAGGGCCTGGGTTCTTC	CASRIGVGGPGFF
.	TRBJ1-1	.	TRBV28	TGTGCCAGCAGCCTAGACGGGAACACTGAAGCTTTCTTT	CASSLDGNTEAFF
TRBD2	TRBJ2-4	.	TRBV7-2	TGTGCCAGCAGCTTAGGAGGTAGCGGGATTCGGGGCAAAAACATTCAGTACTTC	CASSLGGSGIRGKNIQYF
TRBD1	TRBJ1-1	.	TRBV4-2	TGTGCCAGCAGCCCGGGGCGGGACAGGGGCCAAACTGAAGCTTTCTTT	CASSPGRDRGQTEAFF
.	TRBJ2-1	.	TRBV6-6	TGTGCCAGCAGCTTCAGGGGTGAGCAGTTCTTC	CASSFRGEQFF
TRBD1	TRBJ2-7	few	TRBV4-2	TGTGCCAGCAGCCACGGCGCCGGGACAGGGGGCTACGAGCAGTACTTC	CASSHGAGTGGYEQYF
.	TRBJ1-2	.	TRBV6-5	TGTGCCAGCAGTTACTCGATCGGCGGGGCAAGGGATGGCTACACCTTC	CASSYSIGGARDGYTF
.	TRBJ2-3	once	TRBV7-6	TGTGCCAGCAGTCCCAGCGGGAGCACAGATACGCAGTATTTT	CASSPSGSTDTQYF
.	TRBJ1-4	.	TRBV27	TGTGCCAGCAGTTTAGTCAGGGCTTCTAATGAAAAACTGTTTTTT	CASSLVRASNEKLFF
.	TRBJ1-2	.	TRBV29-1	TGCAGCGTTGCCGAGACAGGTCACTATGGCTACACCTTC	CSVAETGHYGYTF
TRBD2	TRBJ2-3	few	TRBV29-1	TGCAGCGTTGAAGGTAGCGGGAGCGCAGATACGCAGTATTTT	CSVEGSGSADTQYF
TRBD1	TRBJ2-5	.	TRBV19	TGTGCCAGTAGTGACAGGGTATGGGAGACCCAGTACTTC	CASSDRVWETQYF
TRBD2	TRBJ2-7	.	TRBV7-7	TGTGCTAGCAGCTTAGGGGCGGGAGCCCTCGAGCAGTACTTC	CASSLGAGALEQYF
.	TRBJ1-1	few	TRBV11-2	TGTGCCAGCAGCCTCTGGGGGGAGGGGACTGAAGCTTTCTTT	CASSLWGEGTEAFF
.	TRBJ1-1	.	TRBV5-1	TGCGCCAGCAGCTCCACGTTCTATAACACTGAAGCTTTCTTT	CASSSTFYNTEAFF
.	TRBJ2-1	.	TRBV5-5	TGTGCCAGCAGCCGACAGAACGATGAGCAGTTCTTC	CASSRQNDEQFF
.	TRBJ1-6	.	TRBV19	TGTGCCAGTAGTATAGACGGGGGTTCACCCCTCCACTTT	CASSIDGGSPLHF
.	TRBJ2-1	.	TRBV7-3	TGTGCCAGCAGCCAGGACAGAACAAATGAGCAGTTCTTC	CASSQDRTNEQFF
.	TRBJ2-1	.	TRBV6-5	TGTGCCAGCAGTTACTCGGAGACTAGTCAAGGGTTCTTC	CASSYSETSQGFF
.	TRBJ1-1	few	TRBV30	TGTGCCTGGAGTGTTGGGAGCCTCCTGGTCCCTGAAGCTTTCTTT	CAWSVGSLLVPEAFF
.	TRBJ1-6	.	TRBV5-4	TGTGCCAGCAGCTTGGGGCCTTCAAGCGGCGGGGATTCACCCCTCCACTTT	CASSLGPSSGGDSPLHF
.	TRBJ1-2	.	TRBV27	TGTGCCAGCAGTTTTACGAGACAGTTAGAGGGCTACACCTTC	CASSFTRQLEGYTF
.	TRBJ1-1	.	TRBV6-6	TGTGCCAGCAGTCGCCCCCCCGACAGGTGGGACACTGAAGCTTTCTTT	CASSRPPDRWDTEAFF
.	TRBJ2-1	.	TRBV13	TGTGCCAGCAGTCGAGGTCCGGGATGGGGCTCCTACAATGAGCAGTTCTTC	CASSRGPGWGSYNEQFF
.	TRBJ2-7	.	TRBV5-1	TGCGCCAGCAGCTTGGTAACAGAAGAGCAGTACTTC	CASSLVTEEQYF
.	TRBJ1-1	.	TRBV9	TGTGCCAGCAGCTCACCACTTACAGGGAGATCGATGAACACTGAAGCTTTCTTT	CASSSPLTGRSMNTEAFF
.	TRBJ2-7	.	TRBV30	TGTGCCTGTCGGGGGGCAGGGGCCTACGAGCAGTACTTC	CACRGAGAYEQYF